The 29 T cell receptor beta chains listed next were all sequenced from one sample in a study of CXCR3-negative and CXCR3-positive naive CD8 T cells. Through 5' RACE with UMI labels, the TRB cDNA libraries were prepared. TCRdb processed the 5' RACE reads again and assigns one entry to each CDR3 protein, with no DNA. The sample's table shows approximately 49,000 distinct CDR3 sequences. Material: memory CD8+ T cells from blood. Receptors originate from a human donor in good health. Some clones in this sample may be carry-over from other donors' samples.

CDR3: CASSHGQDNTQYF. V is TRBV7-9 and J is TRBJ2-3. Germline values: CDR1 SEHNR, CDR2 FQNEAQ (reference sequence). The CDR3 loop spans 13 amino acids. Variable domain in full (rest from reference TRBV7-9 and TRBJ2-3): DTGVSQNPRHKITKRGQNVTFRCDPISEHNRLYWYRQTLGQGPEFLTYFQNEAQLEKSRLLSDRFSAERPKGSFSTLEIQRTEQGDSAMYLCASSHGQDNTQYFGPGTRLTVL.

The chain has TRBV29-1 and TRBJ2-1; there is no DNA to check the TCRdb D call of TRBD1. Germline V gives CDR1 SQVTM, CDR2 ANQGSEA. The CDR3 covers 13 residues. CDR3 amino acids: CSVRDSPLDEQFF.

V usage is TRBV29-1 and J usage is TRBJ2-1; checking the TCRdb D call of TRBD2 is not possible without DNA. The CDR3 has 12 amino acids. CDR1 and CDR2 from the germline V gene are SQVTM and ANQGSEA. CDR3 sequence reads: CSVQDLTNEQFF.

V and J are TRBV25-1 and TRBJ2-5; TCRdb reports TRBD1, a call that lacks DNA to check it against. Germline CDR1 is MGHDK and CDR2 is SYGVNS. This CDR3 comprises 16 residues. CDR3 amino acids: CASSPRTGPFQETQYF. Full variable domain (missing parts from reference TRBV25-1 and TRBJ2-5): EADIYQTPRYLVIGTGKKITLECSQTMGHDKMYWYQQDPGMELHLIHYSYGVNSTEKGDLSSESTVSRIRTEHFPLTLESARPSHTSQYLCASSPRTGPFQETQYFGPGTRLLVL.

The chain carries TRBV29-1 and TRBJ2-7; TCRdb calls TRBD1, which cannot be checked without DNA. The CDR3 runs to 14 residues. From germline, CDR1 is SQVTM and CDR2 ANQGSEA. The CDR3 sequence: CSVEPGQPSYEQYF.

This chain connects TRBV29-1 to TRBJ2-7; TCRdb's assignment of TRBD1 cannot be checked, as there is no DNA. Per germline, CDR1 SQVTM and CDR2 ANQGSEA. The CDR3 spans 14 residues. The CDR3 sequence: CSVEGQGSKYEQYF.

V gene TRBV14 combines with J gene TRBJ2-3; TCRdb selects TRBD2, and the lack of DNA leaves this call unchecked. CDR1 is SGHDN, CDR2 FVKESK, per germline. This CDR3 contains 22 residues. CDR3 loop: CASSLYPLLAGVEPSSTDTQYF. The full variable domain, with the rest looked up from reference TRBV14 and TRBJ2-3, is EAGVTQFPSHSVIEKGQTVTLRCDPISGHDNLYWYRRVMGKEIKFLLHFVKESKQDESGMPNNRFLAERTGGTYSTLKVQPAELEDSGVYFCASSLYPLLAGVEPSSTDTQYFGPGTRLTVL.

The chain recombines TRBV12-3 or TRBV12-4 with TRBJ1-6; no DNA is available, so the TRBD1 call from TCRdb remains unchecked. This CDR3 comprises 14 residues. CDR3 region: CASSPGQGRSPLHF.

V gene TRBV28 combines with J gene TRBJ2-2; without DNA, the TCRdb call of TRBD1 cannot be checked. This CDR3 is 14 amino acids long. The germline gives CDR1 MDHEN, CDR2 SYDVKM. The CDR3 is CASLRNRETGELFF.

This CDR3 is CSVRDRDRPGDEQYF. This chain connects TRBV29-1 to TRBJ2-7; lacking DNA, the TRBD1 call made by TCRdb goes unchecked. The V gene's germline CDR1 is SQVTM and CDR2 ANQGSEA. The CDR3 loop spans 15 amino acids.

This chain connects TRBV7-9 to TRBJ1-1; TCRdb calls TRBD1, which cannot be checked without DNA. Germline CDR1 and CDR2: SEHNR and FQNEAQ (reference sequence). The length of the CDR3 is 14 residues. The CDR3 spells CASSLPGGYTEAFF. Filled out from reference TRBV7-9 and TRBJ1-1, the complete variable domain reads DTGVSQNPRHKITKRGQNVTFRCDPISEHNRLYWYRQTLGQGPEFLTYFQNEAQLEKSRLLSDRFSAERPKGSFSTLEIQRTEQGDSAMYLCASSLPGGYTEAFFGQGTRLTVV.

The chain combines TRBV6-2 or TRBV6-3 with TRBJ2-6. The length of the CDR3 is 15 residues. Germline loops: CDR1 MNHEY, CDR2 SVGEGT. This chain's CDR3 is CASSSGVSGANVLTF.

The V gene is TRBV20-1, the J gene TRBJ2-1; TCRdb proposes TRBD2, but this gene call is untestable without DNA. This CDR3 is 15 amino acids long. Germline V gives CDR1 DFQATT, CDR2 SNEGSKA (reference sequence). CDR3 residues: CSARVRLAGNNEQFF.

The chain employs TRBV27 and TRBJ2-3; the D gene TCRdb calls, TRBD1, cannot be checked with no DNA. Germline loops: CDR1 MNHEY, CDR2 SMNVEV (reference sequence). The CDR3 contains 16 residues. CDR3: CASSLSRGTRTDGQYF.

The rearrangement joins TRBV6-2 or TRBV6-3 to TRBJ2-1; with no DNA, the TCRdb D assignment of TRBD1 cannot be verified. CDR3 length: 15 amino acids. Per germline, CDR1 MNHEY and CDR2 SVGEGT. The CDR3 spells CASTHNPGSAYGQFF.

CDR3 loop: CASSYRDRVRKQYF. The J gene is TRBJ2-7, the V gene TRBV7-9; TCRdb reports TRBD1, a call that lacks DNA to check it against. Looked up from germline, CDR1 is SEHNR and CDR2 is FQNEAQ (reference sequence). This CDR3 has 14 residues.

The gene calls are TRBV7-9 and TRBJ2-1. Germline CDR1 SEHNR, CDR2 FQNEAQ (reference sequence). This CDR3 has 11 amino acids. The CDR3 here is CASSLREEQFF.

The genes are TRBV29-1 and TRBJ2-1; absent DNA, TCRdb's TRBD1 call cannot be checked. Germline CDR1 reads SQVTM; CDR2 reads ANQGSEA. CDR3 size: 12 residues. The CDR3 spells CSVEGGAFEQFF.

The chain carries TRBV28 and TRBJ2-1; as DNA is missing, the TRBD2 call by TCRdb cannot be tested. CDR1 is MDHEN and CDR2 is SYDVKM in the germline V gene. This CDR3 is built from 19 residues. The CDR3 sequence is CASSSETSGRESSYNEQFF. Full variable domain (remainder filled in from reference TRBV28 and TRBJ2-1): DVKVTQSSRYLVKRTGEKVFLECVQDMDHENMFWYRQDPGLGLRLIYFSYDVKMKEKGDIPEGYSVSREKKERFSLILESASTNQTSMYLCASSSETSGRESSYNEQFFGPGTRLTVL.

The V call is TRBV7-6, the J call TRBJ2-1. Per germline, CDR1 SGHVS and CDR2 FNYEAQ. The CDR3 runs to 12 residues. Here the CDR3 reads CAISARDNEQFF.

CDR3 amino acids: CATSRDVGTSDTQYF. The chain couples TRBV15 to TRBJ2-3; TCRdb names TRBD2, which stays unverified in the absence of DNA. Germline V gene lookup returns CDR1 LNHNV and CDR2 YYDKDF (reference sequence). The CDR3 covers 15 residues.

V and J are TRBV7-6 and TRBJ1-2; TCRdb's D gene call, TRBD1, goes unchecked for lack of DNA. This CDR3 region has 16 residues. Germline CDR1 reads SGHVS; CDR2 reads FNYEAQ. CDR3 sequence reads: CASSPGRDREAYGYTF. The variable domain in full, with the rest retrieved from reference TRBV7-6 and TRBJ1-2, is GAGVSQSPRYKVTKRGQDVALRCDPISGHVSLYWYRQALGQGPEFLTYFNYEAQQDKSGLPNDRFSAERPEGSISTLTIQRTEQRDSAMYRCASSPGRDREAYGYTFGSGTRLTVV.

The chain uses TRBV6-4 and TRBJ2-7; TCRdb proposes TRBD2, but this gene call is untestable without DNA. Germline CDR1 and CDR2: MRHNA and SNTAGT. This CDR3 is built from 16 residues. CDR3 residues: CASSYMAGGTAYEQYF.

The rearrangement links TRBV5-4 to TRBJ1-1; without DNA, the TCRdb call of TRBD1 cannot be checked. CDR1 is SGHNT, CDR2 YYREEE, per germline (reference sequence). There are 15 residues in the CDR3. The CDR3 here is CASSVGQGMNTEAFF.

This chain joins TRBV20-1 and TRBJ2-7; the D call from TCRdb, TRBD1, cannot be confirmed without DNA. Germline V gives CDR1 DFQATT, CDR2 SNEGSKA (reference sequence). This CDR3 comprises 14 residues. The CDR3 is CSARGGQSSYEQYF.

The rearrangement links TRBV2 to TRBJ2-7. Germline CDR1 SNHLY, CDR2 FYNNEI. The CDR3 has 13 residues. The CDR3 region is CASSDSASYEQYF. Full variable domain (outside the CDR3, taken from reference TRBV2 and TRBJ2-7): EPEVTQTPSHQVTQMGQEVILRCVPISNHLYFYWYRQILGQKVEFLVSFYNNEISEKSEIFDDQFSVERPDGSNFTLKIRSTKLEDSAMYFCASSDSASYEQYFGPGTRLTVT.

This CDR3 is CASSLGGAENYGYTF. J is TRBJ1-2 and V is TRBV7-9; TCRdb reports TRBD1, a call that lacks DNA to check it against. CDR1 is SEHNR and CDR2 is FQNEAQ in the germline V gene (reference sequence). This CDR3 has 15 amino acids.

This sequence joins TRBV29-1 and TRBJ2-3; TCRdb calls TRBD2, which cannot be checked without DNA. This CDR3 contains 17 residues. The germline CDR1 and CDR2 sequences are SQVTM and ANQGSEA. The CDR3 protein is CSVFGPTSGGSSDTQYF.

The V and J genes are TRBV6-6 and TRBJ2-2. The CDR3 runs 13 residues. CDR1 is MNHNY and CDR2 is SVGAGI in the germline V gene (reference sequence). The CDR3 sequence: CASSYSNTGELFF.